The sequence of this TCR beta chain was determined in a study of blood T cell repertoires in COVID-19. Study as a whole: Samples came from the United States, Italy and Spain, spanning acute and convalescent COVID-19.

V lost 3 bases, J lost 4 bases, and 8 bases lay in between. CDR3 length: 14 residues. Germline-derived CDR1 and CDR2 are SGHDT and YYEEEE. This table comes from immunoSEQ multiplex PCR, and its TCRdb copy is limited to in-frame clones, with some not included. The sample shows a few hundred thousand clones, roughly 88% of them seen only once. This sequence joins TRBV5-6 and TRBJ1-6; D is perhaps TRBD1 (5 bases). Sequenced input: peripheral blood. The receptor's source is a woman between 45 and 65 years old with active or convalescent COVID-19. CDR3 nucleotide sequence: TGTGCCAGCAGCTCCCAGGGATATAATTCACCCCTCCACTTT. Encoded protein: CASSSQGYNSPLHF.